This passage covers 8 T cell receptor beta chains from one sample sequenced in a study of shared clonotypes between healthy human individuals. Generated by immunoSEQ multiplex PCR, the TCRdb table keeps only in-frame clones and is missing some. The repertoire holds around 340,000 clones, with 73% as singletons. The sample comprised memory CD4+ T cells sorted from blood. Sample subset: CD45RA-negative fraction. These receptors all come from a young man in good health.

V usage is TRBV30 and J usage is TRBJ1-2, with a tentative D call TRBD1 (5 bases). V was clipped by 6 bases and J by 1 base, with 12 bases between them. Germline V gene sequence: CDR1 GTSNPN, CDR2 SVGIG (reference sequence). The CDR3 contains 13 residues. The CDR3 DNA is TGTGCCTGTTCAACAGGCTTTAACTATGGCTACACCTTC. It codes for CACSTGFNYGYTF. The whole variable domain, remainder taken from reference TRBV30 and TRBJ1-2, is SQTIHQWPATLVQPVGSPLSLECTVEGTSNPNLYWYRQAAGRGLQLLFYSVGIGQISSEVPQNLSASRPQDRQFILSSKKLLLSDSGFYLCACSTGFNYGYTFGSGTRLTVV.

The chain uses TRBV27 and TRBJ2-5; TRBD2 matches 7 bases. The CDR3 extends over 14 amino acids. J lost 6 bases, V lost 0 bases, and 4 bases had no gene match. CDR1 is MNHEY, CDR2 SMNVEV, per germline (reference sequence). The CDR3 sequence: CASSLSGREKTQYF. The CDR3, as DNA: TGTGCCAGCAGTTTATCAGGGCGGGAGAAGACCCAGTACTTC.

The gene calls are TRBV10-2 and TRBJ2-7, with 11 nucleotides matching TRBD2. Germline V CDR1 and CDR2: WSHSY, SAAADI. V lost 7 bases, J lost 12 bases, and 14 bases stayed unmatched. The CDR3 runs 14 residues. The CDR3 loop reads CASIPVGASGRRYF. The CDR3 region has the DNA TGCGCCAGCATCCCCGTTGGGGCTAGCGGGAGGAGGTACTTC.

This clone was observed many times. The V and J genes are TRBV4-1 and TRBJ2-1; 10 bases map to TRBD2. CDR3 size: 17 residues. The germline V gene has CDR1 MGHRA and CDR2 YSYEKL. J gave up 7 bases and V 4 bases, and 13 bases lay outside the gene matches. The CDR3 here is CASSRGGLALLGNEQFF. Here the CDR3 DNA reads TGCGCCAGCAGCCGGGGGGGACTAGCGCTCCTCGGGAATGAGCAGTTCTTC.

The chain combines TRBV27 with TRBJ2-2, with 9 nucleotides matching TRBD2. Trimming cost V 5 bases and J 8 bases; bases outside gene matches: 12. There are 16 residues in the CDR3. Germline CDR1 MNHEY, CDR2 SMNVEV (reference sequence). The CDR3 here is CASSGRGRALPGELFF. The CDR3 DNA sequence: TGTGCCAGCAGTGGTCGCGGGAGGGCCCTCCCTGGGGAGCTGTTTTTT.

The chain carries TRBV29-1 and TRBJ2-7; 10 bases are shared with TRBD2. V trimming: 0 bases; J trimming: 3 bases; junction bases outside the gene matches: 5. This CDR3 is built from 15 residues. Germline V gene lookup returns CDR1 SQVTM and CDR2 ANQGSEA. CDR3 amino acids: CSVEELAGKFYEQYF. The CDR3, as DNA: TGCAGCGTTGAAGAACTAGCGGGAAAATTCTACGAGCAGTACTTC.

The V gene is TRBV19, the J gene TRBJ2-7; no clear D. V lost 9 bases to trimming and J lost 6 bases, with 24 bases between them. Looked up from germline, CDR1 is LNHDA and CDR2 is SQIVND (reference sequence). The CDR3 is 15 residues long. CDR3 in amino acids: CASTGKDGILGEQYF. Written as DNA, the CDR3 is TGTGCCAGCACCGGAAAGGACGGAATACTGGGCGAGCAGTACTTC.

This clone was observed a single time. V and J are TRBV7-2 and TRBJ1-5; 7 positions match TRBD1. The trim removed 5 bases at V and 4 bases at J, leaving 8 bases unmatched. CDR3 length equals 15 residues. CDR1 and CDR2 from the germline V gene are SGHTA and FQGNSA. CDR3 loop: CASSPTPGQNQPQHF. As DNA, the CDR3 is TGTGCCAGCAGCCCTACCCCGGGACAGAATCAGCCCCAGCATTTT.